The 5 T cell receptor beta chains given below trace back to one sample, sequenced in a study of beta chain features in type 1 diabetes. Expressed TCRB transcripts were sequenced because the entire RNA isolate underwent reverse transcription. Some clones are missing from TCRdb's copy, which holds only in-frame ones; the method was immunoSEQ multiplex PCR. The sample holds roughly 450,000 clones, 9.5% to 12% seen once. Sequencing input: naive CD4+ T cells from blood. The receptors here all came from a woman aged 18-35 years in good health.

This clone was detected a few times. This chain connects TRBV19 to TRBJ1-2; D remains unclear. V gave up 0 bases and J gave up 7 bases, with 9 bases separating them. CDR3 length: 13 residues. Germline V CDR1 and CDR2: LNHDA, SQIVND (reference sequence). CDR3 residues: CASSIEVRRGYTF. The CDR3 DNA sequence: TGTGCCAGTAGTATAGAGGTCCGTCGTGGCTACACCTTC.

This clone was counted between two and nine times. This sequence joins TRBV7-3 and TRBJ2-1, with D unresolved. Germline CDR1 is SGHTA and CDR2 is FQGTGA. There are 14 residues in the CDR3. V was pared by 1 base and J by 7 bases, with 11 bases between. The CDR3: CASSLSRLRNEQFF. In DNA form, the CDR3 reads TGTGCCAGCAGCTTAAGTAGATTGAGGAATGAGCAGTTCTTC.

This chain joins TRBV15 and TRBJ2-1; D is undetermined. Germline CDR1 reads LNHNV; CDR2 reads YYDKDF (reference sequence). The CDR3 contains 14 residues. V gave up 5 bases and J gave up 7 bases, with 15 bases separating them. CDR3 loop: CATSPTTRINEQFF. CDR3 sequence (DNA): TGTGCCACCAGCCCCACAACGCGGATTAATGAGCAGTTCTTC.

This clone came up a few times. This rearrangement joins TRBV7-2 to TRBJ2-5, with unresolved D. The CDR3 runs 15 residues. Germline CDR1 reads SGHTA; CDR2 reads FQGNSA. V was clipped by 6 bases and J by 4 bases, with 18 bases between them. As DNA, the CDR3 is TGTGCCAGCAGGGCGAAACCCCTAGTTGGAGAGACCCAGTACTTC. Residues: CASRAKPLVGETQYF.

The J gene is TRBJ2-7, the V gene TRBV30, with 8 bases fitting TRBD2. The CDR3 contains 13 residues. Germline V gene sequence: CDR1 GTSNPN, CDR2 SVGIG (reference sequence). J was trimmed by 3 bases and V by 3 bases; bases with no gene match: 4. Here the CDR3 DNA reads TGTGCCTGGAGCGGACTAGCAGGCTACGAGCAGTACTTC. Translated: CAWSGLAGYEQYF.